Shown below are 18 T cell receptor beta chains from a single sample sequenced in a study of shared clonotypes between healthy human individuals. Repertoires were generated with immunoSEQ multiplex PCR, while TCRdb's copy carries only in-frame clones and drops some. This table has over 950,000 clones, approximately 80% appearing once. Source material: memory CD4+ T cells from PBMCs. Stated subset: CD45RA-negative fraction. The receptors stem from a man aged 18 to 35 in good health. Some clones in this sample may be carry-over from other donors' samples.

The CDR3 here is CASSSGLAIYNEQFF. CDR3 coding DNA: TGTGCCAGCAGCTCGGGACTAGCGATCTACAATGAGCAGTTCTTC. V and J are TRBV7-2 and TRBJ2-1; the match to TRBD2 covers 10 bases. Germline CDR1 and CDR2: SGHTA and FQGNSA. V lost 4 bases and J lost 3; bases outside the gene matches: 3. The CDR3 runs to 15 residues.

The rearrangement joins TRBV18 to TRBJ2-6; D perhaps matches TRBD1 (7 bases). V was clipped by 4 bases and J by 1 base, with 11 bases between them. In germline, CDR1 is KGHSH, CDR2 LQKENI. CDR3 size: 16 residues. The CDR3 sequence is CASSQQGTSGANVLTF. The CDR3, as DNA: TGTGCCAGCTCACAACAGGGGACTTCTGGGGCCAACGTCCTGACTTTC.

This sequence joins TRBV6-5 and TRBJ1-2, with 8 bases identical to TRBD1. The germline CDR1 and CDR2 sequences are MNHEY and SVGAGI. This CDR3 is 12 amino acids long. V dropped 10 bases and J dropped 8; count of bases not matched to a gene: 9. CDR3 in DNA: TGTGCCACCTCCGGACAGGGTTACGGCTACACCTTC. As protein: CATSGQGYGYTF.

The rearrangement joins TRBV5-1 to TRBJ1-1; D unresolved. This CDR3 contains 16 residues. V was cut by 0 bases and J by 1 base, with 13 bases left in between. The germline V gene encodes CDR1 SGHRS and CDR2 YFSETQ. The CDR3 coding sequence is TGCGCCAGCAGCTTGGTGTCAGAAACACGGAACACTGAAGCTTTCTTT. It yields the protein CASSLVSETRNTEAFF. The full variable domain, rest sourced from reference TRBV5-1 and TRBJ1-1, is KAGVTQTPRYLIKTRGQQVTLSCSPISGHRSVSWYQQTPGQGLQFLFEYFSETQRNKGNFPGRFSGRQFSNSRSEMNVSTLELGDSALYLCASSLVSETRNTEAFFGQGTRLTVV.

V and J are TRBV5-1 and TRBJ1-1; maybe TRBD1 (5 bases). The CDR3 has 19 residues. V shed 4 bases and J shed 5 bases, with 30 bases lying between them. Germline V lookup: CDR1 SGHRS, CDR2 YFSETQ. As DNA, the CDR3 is TGCGCCAGCAGCCCCCTTGGGCTTGGGCAGGGTGGGATCTGGACTGAAGCTTTCTTT. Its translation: CASSPLGLGQGGIWTEAFF.

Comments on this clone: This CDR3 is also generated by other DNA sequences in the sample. The CDR3: CATSRGGGYGYTF. CDR3 bases: TGTGCCACCAGCAGAGGAGGGGGCTATGGCTACACCTTC. The chain couples TRBV15 to TRBJ1-2, with D possibly TRBD1 on 6 matching bases. Germline assignment: CDR1 LNHNV and CDR2 YYDKDF (reference sequence). CDR3 length: 13 amino acids. V lost 1 base and J 4 bases, leaving 7 bases between the germline ends.

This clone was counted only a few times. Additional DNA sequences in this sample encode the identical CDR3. The CDR3 spells CASSPSSNQPQHF. CDR3 bases: TGTGCCAGCAGTCCAAGTAGCAATCAGCCCCAGCATTTT. The J gene is TRBJ1-5, the V gene TRBV27, with unresolved D. The germline CDR1 and CDR2 sequences are MNHEY and SMNVEV (reference sequence). The germline V and J ends were trimmed by 5 bases and 0 bases, with 5 bases remaining between them. The CDR3 contains 13 residues.

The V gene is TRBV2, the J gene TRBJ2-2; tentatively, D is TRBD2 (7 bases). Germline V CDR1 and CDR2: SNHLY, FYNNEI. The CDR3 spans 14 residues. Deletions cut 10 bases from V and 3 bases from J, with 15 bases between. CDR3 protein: CATQRGGDTGELFF. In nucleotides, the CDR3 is TGTGCCACCCAGCGAGGGGGGGACACCGGGGAGCTGTTTTTT.

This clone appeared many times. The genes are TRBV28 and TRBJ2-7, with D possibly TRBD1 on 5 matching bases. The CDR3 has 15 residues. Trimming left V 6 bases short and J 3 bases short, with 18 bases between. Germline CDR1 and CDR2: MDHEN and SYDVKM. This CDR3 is CASRRQRLSFYEQYF. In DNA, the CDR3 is TGTGCCAGCAGACGACAGAGGCTCTCGTTCTACGAGCAGTACTTC. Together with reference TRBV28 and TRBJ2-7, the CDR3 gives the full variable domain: DVKVTQSSRYLVKRTGEKVFLECVQDMDHENMFWYRQDPGLGLRLIYFSYDVKMKEKGDIPEGYSVSREKKERFSLILESASTNQTSMYLCASRRQRLSFYEQYFGPGTRLTVT.

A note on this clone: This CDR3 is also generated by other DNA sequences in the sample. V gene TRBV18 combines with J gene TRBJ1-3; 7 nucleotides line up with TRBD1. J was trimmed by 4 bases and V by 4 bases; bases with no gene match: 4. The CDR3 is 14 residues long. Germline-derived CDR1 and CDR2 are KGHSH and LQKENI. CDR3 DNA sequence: TGTGCCAGCTCACAACAGGGGTCAGGAAACACCATATATTTT. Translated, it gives CASSQQGSGNTIYF.

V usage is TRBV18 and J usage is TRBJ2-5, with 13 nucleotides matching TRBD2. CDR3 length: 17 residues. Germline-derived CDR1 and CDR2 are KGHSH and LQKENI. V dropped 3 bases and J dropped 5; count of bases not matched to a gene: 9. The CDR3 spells CASSPSRLAGGGETQYF. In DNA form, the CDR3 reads TGTGCCAGCTCACCTTCGAGACTAGCGGGAGGCGGGGAGACCCAGTACTTC. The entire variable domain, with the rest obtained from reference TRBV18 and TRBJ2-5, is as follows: NAGVMQNPRHLVRRRGQEARLRCSPMKGHSHVYWYRQLPEEGLKFMVYLQKENIIDESGMPKERFSAEFPKEGPSILRIQQVVRGDSAAYFCASSPSRLAGGGETQYFGPGTRLLVL.

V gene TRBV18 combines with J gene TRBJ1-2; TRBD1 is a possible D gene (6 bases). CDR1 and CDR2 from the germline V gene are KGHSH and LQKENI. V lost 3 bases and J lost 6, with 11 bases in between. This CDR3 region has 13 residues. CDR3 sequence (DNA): TGTGCCAGCTCACCCACAGGGAACGATGGCTACACCTTC. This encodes CASSPTGNDGYTF.

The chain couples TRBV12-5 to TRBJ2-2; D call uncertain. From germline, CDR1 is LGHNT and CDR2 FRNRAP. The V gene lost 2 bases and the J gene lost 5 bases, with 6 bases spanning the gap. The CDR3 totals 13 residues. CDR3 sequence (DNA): TGTGCTAGTGGTTTGCTGGGGACCGGGGAGCTGTTTTTT. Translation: CASGLLGTGELFF.

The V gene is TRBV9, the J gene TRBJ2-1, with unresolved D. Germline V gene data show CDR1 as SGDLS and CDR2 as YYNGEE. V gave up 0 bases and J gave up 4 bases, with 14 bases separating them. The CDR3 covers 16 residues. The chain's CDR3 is CASSVDFRVSYNEQFF. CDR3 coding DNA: TGTGCCAGCAGCGTAGACTTCCGGGTTTCATACAATGAGCAGTTCTTC.

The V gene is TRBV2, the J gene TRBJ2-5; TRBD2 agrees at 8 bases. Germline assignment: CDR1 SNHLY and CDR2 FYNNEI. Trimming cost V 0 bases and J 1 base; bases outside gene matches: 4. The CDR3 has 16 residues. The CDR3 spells CASSEALAGGQETQYF. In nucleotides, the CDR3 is TGTGCCAGCAGTGAAGCGCTGGCGGGAGGCCAAGAGACCCAGTACTTC.

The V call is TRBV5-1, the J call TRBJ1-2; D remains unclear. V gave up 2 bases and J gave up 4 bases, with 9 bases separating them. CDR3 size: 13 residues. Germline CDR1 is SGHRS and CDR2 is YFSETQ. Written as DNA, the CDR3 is TGCGCCAGCAGCTTACAGAGCCTCTATGGCTACACCTTC. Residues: CASSLQSLYGYTF.

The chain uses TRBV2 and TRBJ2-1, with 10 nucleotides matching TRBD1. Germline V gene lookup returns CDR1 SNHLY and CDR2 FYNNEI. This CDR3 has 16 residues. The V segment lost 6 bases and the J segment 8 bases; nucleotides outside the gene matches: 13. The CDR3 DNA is TGTGCCAGCAGACACCCGGGACAGGGGAGAAGGGATGAGCAGTTCTTC. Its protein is CASRHPGQGRRDEQFF.

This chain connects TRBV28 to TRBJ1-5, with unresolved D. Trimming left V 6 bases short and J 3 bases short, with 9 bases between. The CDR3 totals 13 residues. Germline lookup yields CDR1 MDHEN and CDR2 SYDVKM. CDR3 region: CASRRRINQPQHF. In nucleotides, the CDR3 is TGTGCCAGCAGGCGACGGATCAATCAGCCCCAGCATTTT.